These 27 T cell receptor beta chains were sequenced from one sample in a study of blood T cell repertoires in COVID-19. Only in-frame clones appear in the TCRdb table, and some are missing; sequencing was by immunoSEQ multiplex PCR. Seen here are around 140,000 clones, approximately 80% observed once, and the top ten hold approximately 8.7%. Source material: peripheral blood. The source is a woman aged 55-69 years with active or convalescent COVID-19.

The chain employs TRBV10-3 and TRBJ1-1; D possibly corresponds to TRBD1 (5 bases). The germline gives CDR1 ENHRY, CDR2 SYGVKD. V was trimmed by 11 bases and J by 4 bases, leaving 14 bases between them. This CDR3 has 12 residues. This CDR3 is CASGLGGTEAFF. The CDR3 coding sequence is TGTGCCTCAGGGTTGGGGGGCACTGAAGCTTTCTTT.

The chain has TRBV2 and TRBJ1-5; TRBD1 might be the D (5 bases). V lost 4 bases and J 6 bases, leaving 10 bases between the germline ends. CDR3 length: 13 amino acids. Germline loops: CDR1 SNHLY, CDR2 FYNNEI. CDR3 region: CASSGQGGQPQHF. The CDR3 DNA is TGTGCCAGCAGTGGTCAGGGAGGTCAGCCCCAGCATTTT.

This chain connects TRBV4-1 to TRBJ1-5; 9 bases agree with TRBD1. The CDR3 covers 15 residues. With V trimmed by 4 bases and J by 3 bases, 4 bases remained unmatched. The germline V gene encodes CDR1 MGHRA and CDR2 YSYEKL. The CDR3 spells CASSPRQGDNQPQHF. The DNA of the CDR3 is TGCGCCAGCAGCCCGCGACAGGGGGACAATCAGCCCCAGCATTTT.

The J gene is TRBJ2-1, the V gene TRBV6-5; 10 nucleotides agree with TRBD2. Trimming took 7 bases from V and 0 from J; bases not matched to a gene: 3. The CDR3 runs 15 residues. CDR1 and CDR2 (germline): MNHEY, SVGAGI. CDR3 protein: CASTLAGGSYNEQFF. CDR3 in DNA: TGTGCCAGCACCTTAGCGGGAGGCTCCTACAATGAGCAGTTCTTC.

This rearrangement joins TRBV21-1 to TRBJ2-3; TRBD2, the table's D call, was not compared with the DNA. TRBV21-1 is labeled a pseudogene. The CDR3 is made up of 12 amino acids. The CDR3 region is CASSKGADTQYF. The CDR3 region has the DNA TGTGCCAGCAGCAAAGGCGCAGATACGCAGTATTTT.

This rearrangement joins TRBV27 to TRBJ2-7, with a possible D match to TRBD1 (6 bases). Germline V gene lookup returns CDR1 MNHEY and CDR2 SMNVEV (reference sequence). The CDR3 totals 14 residues. The V gene lost 4 bases and the J gene lost 1 base, with 11 bases spanning the gap. The CDR3 DNA follows: TGTGCCAGCAGTTACGTCCAGGGGTCCTACGAGCAGTACTTC. As protein: CASSYVQGSYEQYF.

The CDR3 is CASSYEAGASYNEQFF. The CDR3 DNA reads TGCGCCAGCAGCTACGAAGCGGGAGCTTCCTACAATGAGCAGTTCTTC. The chain has TRBV5-1 and TRBJ2-1, with 8 bases lining up with TRBD2. From germline, CDR1 is SGHRS and CDR2 YFSETQ. The J segment lost 1 base and the V segment lost 3 bases, leaving 6 bases of the junction unmatched. The CDR3 loop spans 16 amino acids. The full variable domain, its missing parts supplied by reference TRBV5-1 and TRBJ2-1, is KAGVTQTPRYLIKTRGQQVTLSCSPISGHRSVSWYQQTPGQGLQFLFEYFSETQRNKGNFPGRFSGRQFSNSRSEMNVSTLELGDSALYLCASSYEAGASYNEQFFGPGTRLTVL.

The sample holds one count of this clone. This chain links TRBV20-1 with TRBJ1-5, with D possibly TRBD1 on 5 matching bases. The CDR3 is 11 residues long. Trimming stripped 1 base from V and 9 bases from J, with 7 bases between. CDR1 is DFQATT, CDR2 SNEGSKA, per germline (reference sequence). The CDR3 coding sequence is TGCAGTGCTAGAGGGGGCGGGCCCCAGCATTTT. Translating gives CSARGGGPQHF.

The chain uses TRBV19 and TRBJ2-2, with 7 bases lining up with TRBD1. The CDR3 runs 13 residues. Germline values: CDR1 LNHDA, CDR2 SQIVND (reference sequence). The trim removed 10 bases at V and 4 bases at J, leaving 6 bases unmatched. The CDR3 region is CATRTGVTGELFF. The CDR3 region has the DNA TGTGCCACCAGGACAGGAGTCACCGGGGAGCTGTTTTTT.

This clone was observed once. V and J are TRBV5-1 and TRBJ2-1, with 12 bases identical to TRBD2. Trimming at V came to 5 bases and at J to 10 bases, leaving 10 bases not matched to a gene. The CDR3 spans 15 residues. CDR1 SGHRS and CDR2 YFSETQ come from the germline V gene. The CDR3 region has the DNA TGCGCCAGCAGGGTCATACTAGCGGGGGGAGACGAGCAGTTCTTC. Protein product: CASRVILAGGDEQFF.

In this sample, this clone turned up once. The chain has TRBV9 and TRBJ1-2; D gene unclear. The V end was cut by 0 bases, the J end by 0 bases, with 6 bases between. The germline V gene has CDR1 SGDLS and CDR2 YYNGEE. The CDR3 spans 14 residues. CDR3 protein: CASSVEETNYGYTF. The DNA for the CDR3 is TGTGCCAGCAGCGTAGAAGAGACTAACTATGGCTACACCTTC.

The V and J genes are TRBV3-1 (or the pseudogene TRBV3-2) and TRBJ1-1; 7 positions match TRBD1. Germline trimming cut 3 bases from V and 7 bases from J; bases unmatched to any gene: 5. The V gene's germline CDR1 is LGHDT and CDR2 YNNKEL (reference sequence). The CDR3 is 13 amino acids. The DNA of the CDR3 is TGTGCCAGCAGCCAGCTCGGACAGGATGAAGCTTTCTTT. Protein sequence: CASSQLGQDEAFF.

The chain joins TRBV6-6 to TRBJ1-1, with D possibly matching TRBD1 (5 bases). The germline V gene encodes CDR1 MNHNY and CDR2 SVGAGI (reference sequence). The CDR3 extends over 12 amino acids. With 7 bases removed from V and 5 bases from J, the gap between germline ends came to 11 bases. The CDR3: CASNQGETEAFF. CDR3 coding DNA: TGTGCCAGCAACCAGGGCGAGACTGAAGCTTTCTTT.

This clone appeared a few times. The chain has TRBV28 and TRBJ2-7; D is possibly TRBD1 (6 bases). Germline values: CDR1 MDHEN, CDR2 SYDVKM. V was shortened by 4 bases and J by 7 bases, with 20 bases between the two germline ends. The CDR3 covers 15 residues. CDR3 sequence: CASSSTGTPSGEQYF. The CDR3 bases are TGTGCCAGCAGTTCAACAGGGACCCCCTCGGGGGAGCAGTACTTC.

This chain uses TRBV9 with TRBJ1-4; no definite D call. Germline loops: CDR1 SGDLS, CDR2 YYNGEE. V shed 2 bases and J shed 8 bases, with 13 bases lying between them. There are 14 residues in the CDR3. The DNA of the CDR3 is TGTGCCAGCAGCGTCAGAGGGTCGCGGGAAAAACTGTTTTTT. It is translated as CASSVRGSREKLFF.

The CDR3 here is CASSYLTGDNSPLHF. CDR3 in DNA: TGTGCCAGCAGCTACCTCACAGGGGATAATTCACCCCTCCACTTT. This chain joins TRBV11-2 and TRBJ1-6; TRBD1 matches 7 bases. V shed 4 bases, J shed 5 bases, and the junction held 5 bases outside the gene matches. Germline V gene data show CDR1 as SGHAT and CDR2 as FQNNGV. This CDR3 has 15 amino acids.

The V gene is TRBV7-6, the J gene TRBJ1-4, with 7 bases that match TRBD1. This CDR3 is built from 18 residues. Germline V gene lookup returns CDR1 SGHVS and CDR2 FNYEAQ. Trimming at V came to 3 bases and at J to 2 bases, leaving 12 bases not matched to a gene. CDR3 in DNA: TGTGCCAGCAGCTTTTGGACAGGTATGTCACTGACTAATGAAAAACTGTTTTTT. Protein product: CASSFWTGMSLTNEKLFF.

This clone turned up a few times. The chain carries TRBV19 and TRBJ1-1, with D possibly matching TRBD1 (6 bases). V shed 7 bases and J shed 4 bases, with 25 bases lying between them. The germline gives CDR1 LNHDA, CDR2 SQIVND (reference sequence). This CDR3 has 17 residues. The CDR3 loop is CASTPVGTPPRITEAFF. The CDR3 DNA sequence: TGTGCCAGTACCCCGGTTGGGACACCCCCGCGGATCACTGAAGCTTTCTTT. Based on the CDR3 plus reference TRBV19 and TRBJ1-1, the full variable domain is DGGITQSPKYLFRKEGQNVTLSCEQNLNHDAMYWYRQDPGQGLRLIYYSQIVNDFQKGDIAEGYSVSREKKESFPLTVTSAQKNPTAFYLCASTPVGTPPRITEAFFGQGTRLTVV.

The chain employs TRBV10-3 and TRBJ2-3, with D tentatively TRBD2 (5 bases). V was pared by 0 bases and J by 9 bases, with 16 bases between. CDR3 length: 15 amino acids. In germline, CDR1 is ENHRY, CDR2 SYGVKD. The CDR3 here is CAISESMGLRATQYF. The CDR3 nucleotides are TGTGCCATCAGTGAGTCGATGGGTCTGCGGGCAACGCAGTATTTT.

The rearrangement links TRBV18 to TRBJ1-1; weak D call: TRBD1 (5 bases). The CDR3 consists of 14 residues. The V end was cut by 3 bases, the J end by 4 bases, with 12 bases between. Per the germline V gene, CDR1 is KGHSH and CDR2 is LQKENI. Here the CDR3 reads CASSPAGSATEAFF. In DNA, the CDR3 is TGTGCCAGCTCACCGGCAGGGTCAGCCACTGAAGCTTTCTTT.

This sequence joins TRBV9 and TRBJ1-2; 9 bases match TRBD1. V was clipped by 4 bases and J by 7 bases; unmatched bases: 11. In germline, CDR1 is SGDLS, CDR2 YYNGEE. There are 15 residues in the CDR3. The CDR3 DNA reads as TGTGCCAGCAGCCCCTACGACAGGGGGTCCTTTGGCTACACCTTC. Amino acids: CASSPYDRGSFGYTF. The entire variable domain, with the rest obtained from reference TRBV9 and TRBJ1-2, is as follows: DSGVTQTPKHLITATGQRVTLRCSPRSGDLSVYWYQQSLDQGLQFLIQYYNGEERAKGNILERFSAQQFPDLHSELNLSSLELGDSALYFCASSPYDRGSFGYTFGSGTRLTVV.

This clone was seen a single time. The genes are TRBV6-5 and TRBJ2-3, with a tentative D call TRBD2 (7 bases). V lost 3 bases to trimming and J lost 4 bases, with 14 bases between them. From germline, CDR1 is MNHEY and CDR2 SVGAGI. The CDR3 loop spans 15 amino acids. As DNA, the CDR3 is TGTGCCAGCAGTTATGTAGGAGGGGGGGCAGATACGCAGTATTTT. It encodes CASSYVGGGADTQYF.

This clone was detected only a few times. This chain connects TRBV7-8 to TRBJ1-6, with D tentatively TRBD1 (5 bases). The CDR3 consists of 15 residues. The germline V gene encodes CDR1 SGHVS and CDR2 FQNEAQ. V was cut by 1 base and J by 7 bases, with 11 bases left in between. Here the CDR3 reads CASSLGAGTNSPLHF. CDR3 nucleotides: TGTGCCAGCAGCTTAGGGGCGGGGACGAATTCACCCCTCCACTTT.

The CDR3 DNA follows: TGTGCCAGCAGGAGGCCAGGGTTTTTCGAAAAACTGTTTTTT. Translation: CASRRPGFFEKLFF. The rearrangement joins TRBV28 to TRBJ1-4; D might be TRBD1 (5 bases). The CDR3 totals 14 residues. Germline V CDR1 and CDR2: MDHEN, SYDVKM. V gave up 6 bases and J gave up 8 bases, with 16 bases separating them.

The rearrangement uses TRBV30 and TRBJ1-2; 8 bases map to TRBD1. Germline-derived CDR1 and CDR2 are GTSNPN and SVGIG (reference sequence). This CDR3 spans 16 amino acids. The trim removed 0 bases at V and 6 bases at J, leaving 12 bases unmatched. Here the CDR3 DNA reads TGTGCCTGGAGTGTCAACAGAAAAGGACAGGGCGATGGCTACACCTTC. Translating gives CAWSVNRKGQGDGYTF.

This clone was seen only once. The V call is TRBV24-1, the J call TRBJ1-1; D remains unclear. CDR3 size: 15 residues. From germline, CDR1 is KGHDR and CDR2 SFDVKD. V lost 0 bases and J lost 1, with 8 bases in between. CDR3 DNA: TGTGCCACCAGTGATTTGAGTTCCGGGAACACTGAAGCTTTCTTT. Residues: CATSDLSSGNTEAFF.

The chain carries TRBV9 and TRBJ1-1; TRBD1 agrees at 7 bases. CDR3 length equals 15 residues. CDR1 and CDR2 from the germline V gene are SGDLS and YYNGEE. Trimming took 4 bases from V and 6 from J; bases not matched to a gene: 12. The CDR3 region is CASSPYDRASAEAFF. DNA of the CDR3: TGTGCCAGCAGCCCCTATGACAGGGCGAGCGCTGAAGCTTTCTTT.